These T cell receptor beta chains were read from a single sample in a study of cytomegalovirus exposure and HLA in healthy donors. Assay used: immunoSEQ multiplex PCR; TCRdb lists only in-frame clones, some missing. The sample lists about 160,000 clones, 80% to 85% occurring once. The specimen was PBMCs. Receptor source: a young man in good health and CMV-seronegative. Each CDR3 is given with its conserved first and last residue. A D gene is named only where the DNA matches it firmly. Not all rows give a size; the values are once, few, many and, for expanded clones, a class.

v_gene	abundance	j_gene	d_gene	len	CDR3nt	CDR3aa
TRBV4-3	-	TRBJ2-7	TRBD2	14	TGCGCCAGCAGCCGGGGACTAGCAGACTACGAGCAGTACTTC	CASSRGLADYEQYF
TRBV11-2	-	TRBJ2-1	TRBD2	16	TGTGCCAGCAGCTTGCTAGCGGGAGGGCCGGTGAATGAGCAGTTCTTC	CASSLLAGGPVNEQFF
TRBV7-9	-	TRBJ2-1	-	14	TGTGCCAGCAACTACGGACTGGATTACAATGAGCAGTTCTTC	CASNYGLDYNEQFF
TRBV28	-	TRBJ1-2	-	15	TGTGCCAGCAGTTTATCCGGGGTCCGCTCCTATGGCTACACCTTC	CASSLSGVRSYGYTF
TRBV7-2	-	TRBJ2-3	TRBD2	13	TGTGCCAGCAGTAGCGGGGGGGGAGATACGCAGTATTTT	CASSSGGGDTQYF
TRBV19	once	TRBJ2-2	TRBD1	15	TGTGCCAGTAGTACCCGGGACAGCCACACCGGGGAGCTGTTTTTT	CASSTRDSHTGELFF
TRBV11-2	-	TRBJ2-5	TRBD1	15	TGTGCCAGCAGCTCCCCCATGGGGACAGGAGAGACCCAGTACTTC	CASSSPMGTGETQYF
TRBV19	once	TRBJ2-1	-	16	TGTGCCAGTAGTATAGATCTGTTACAGCCCTACAATGAGCAGTTCTTC	CASSIDLLQPYNEQFF
TRBV2	-	TRBJ2-5	TRBD2	12	TGTGCCAGCAGGGGGGAGGGAGAGACCCAGTACTTC	CASRGEGETQYF
TRBV6-1	-	TRBJ1-2	TRBD1	13	TGTGCCAGCAGGGGACAGGGTGTAGCCGGCTACACCTTC	CASRGQGVAGYTF
TRBV9	few	TRBJ2-2	-	16	TGTGCCAGCAGCGTAGGGTGGGCAACGAACACCGGGGAGCTGTTTTTT	CASSVGWATNTGELFF
TRBV5-5	-	TRBJ2-7	-	14	TGTGCCAGCAGCTTGGACAGGGAAGGCTACGAGCAGTACTTC	CASSLDREGYEQYF
TRBV6-4	once	TRBJ2-2	TRBD2	13	TGTGCCAGCAGACTAGCGGGGACCGGGGAGCTGTTTTTT	CASRLAGTGELFF
TRBV29-1	-	TRBJ1-2	-	13	TGCAGCGGCGGCGGGGGAGCTAACTATGGCTACACCTTC	CSGGGGANYGYTF
TRBV6-1	-	TRBJ1-2	-	13	TGTGCCAGTGAGTGGGGCGTTAACTATGGCTACACCTTC	CASEWGVNYGYTF
TRBV29-1	-	TRBJ1-2	TRBD1	15	TGCAGCGTTGCCGGCGGGACAGGGGGCGCATATGGCTACACCTTC	CSVAGGTGGAYGYTF
TRBV4-3	once	TRBJ2-7	-	13	TGCGCCAGCAGCCAAGATTCTCCCTACGAGCAGTACTTC	CASSQDSPYEQYF